The count of the clone carrying this T cell receptor beta chain is one. Its antigen is unknown. The entry originates in a study of cytomegalovirus exposure and HLA in healthy donors. The protocol was immunoSEQ multiplex PCR, while the TCRdb copy is restricted to in-frame clones and leaves out a portion. The sample lists 300,000 to 400,000 clones, about nine tenths occurring once. Whole-study findings and limits: The majority of TCR sequences were rare, yet some public TCRs appeared in many donors.

Germline V CDR1 and CDR2: SGDLS, YYNGEE. The CDR3 has 16 amino acids. Trimming removed 3 bases from V and 0 bases from J, with 15 bases in between. The chain recombines TRBV9 with TRBJ1-1; possible D gene TRBD1, 5 bases. The TCR sequence derives from a woman aged 18-29 years in good health and CMV-seronegative. Sequencing input: PBMCs. The CDR3 DNA is TGTGCCAGCAGCGCCCAGGCAGGGAAAATGAACACTGAAGCTTTCTTT. This translates into CASSAQAGKMNTEAFF. Variable domain in full (rest from reference TRBV9 and TRBJ1-1): DSGVTQTPKHLITATGQRVTLRCSPRSGDLSVYWYQQSLDQGLQFLIQYYNGEERAKGNILERFSAQQFPDLHSELNLSSLELGDSALYFCASSAQAGKMNTEAFFGQGTRLTVV.